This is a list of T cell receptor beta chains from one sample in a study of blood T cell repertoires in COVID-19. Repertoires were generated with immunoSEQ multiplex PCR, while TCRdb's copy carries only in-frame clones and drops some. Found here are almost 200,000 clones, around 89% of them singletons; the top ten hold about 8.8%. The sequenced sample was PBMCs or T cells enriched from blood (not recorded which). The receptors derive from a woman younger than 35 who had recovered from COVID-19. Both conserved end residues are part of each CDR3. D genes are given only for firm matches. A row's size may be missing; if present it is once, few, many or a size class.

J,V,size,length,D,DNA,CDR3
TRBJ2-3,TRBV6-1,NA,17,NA,TGTGCCAGCAGTGAAGCCCCGGGGGACGTGGGGACAGATACGCAGTATTTT,CASSEAPGDVGTDTQYF
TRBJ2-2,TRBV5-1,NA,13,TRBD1,TGCGCCAGCAGCCCGAGGGGGCTGGAGGAGCTGTTTTTT,CASSPRGLEELFF
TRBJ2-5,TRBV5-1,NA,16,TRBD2,TGCGCCAGCAGCATCGGAGGAGCGGGGGGCGAGGAGACCCAGTACTTC,CASSIGGAGGEETQYF
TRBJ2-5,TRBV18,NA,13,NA,TGTGCCAGCTCAGTCCGGCCAGGGGAGACCCAGTACTTC,CASSVRPGETQYF
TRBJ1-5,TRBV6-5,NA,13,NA,TGTGCCAGCAGCCGGGAGTTTGATCAGCCCCAGCATTTT,CASSREFDQPQHF
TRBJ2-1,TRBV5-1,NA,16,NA,TGCGCCAGCACCATATCTAGGGAGAGCTCCTACAATGAGCAGTTCTTC,CASTISRESSYNEQFF
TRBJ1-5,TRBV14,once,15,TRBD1,TGTGCCAGCAGCCCCGGGACAGCCACCAATCAGCCCCAGCATTTT,CASSPGTATNQPQHF
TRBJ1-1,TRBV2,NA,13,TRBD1,TGTGCCAGCAGTGGACAGGGTAACACTGAAGCTTTCTTT,CASSGQGNTEAFF
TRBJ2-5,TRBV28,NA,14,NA,TGTGCCAGCAGTACCGGACAGCAACAAGAGACCCAGTACTTC,CASSTGQQQETQYF
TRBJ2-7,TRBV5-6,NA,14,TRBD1,TGTGCCAGCAGCCGGGACAGGGTGCCCTACGAGCAGTACTTC,CASSRDRVPYEQYF
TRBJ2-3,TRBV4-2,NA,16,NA,TGTGCCAGCAGCCAAGGAGGACGGGAGAACACAGATACGCAGTATTTT,CASSQGGRENTDTQYF
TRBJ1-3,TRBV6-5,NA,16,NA,TGTGCCAGCAGTTATCTTATTGGAGGCTCTGGAAACACCATATATTTT,CASSYLIGGSGNTIYF
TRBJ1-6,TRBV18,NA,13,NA,TGTGCCAGCTCCCCTGACTCACATTCACCCCTCCACTTT,CASSPDSHSPLHF
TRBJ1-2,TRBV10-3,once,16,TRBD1,TGTGCCATCAGCGCGGTTCAGGGACAGGTGTTTCAGGGCTACACCTTC,CAISAVQGQVFQGYTF
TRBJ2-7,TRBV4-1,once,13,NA,TGCGCCAGCAGCCACGCTGGCATTTACGAGCAGTACTTC,CASSHAGIYEQYF
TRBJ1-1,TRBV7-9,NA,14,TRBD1,TGTGCCAGCAGCTTCCAGGGGGCGAACACTGAAGCTTTCTTT,CASSFQGANTEAFF
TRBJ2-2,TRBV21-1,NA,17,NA,TGTGCCAGCAGCAAAAGGACAGCCCTAATTTACACCGGGGAGCTGTTTTTT,CASSKRTALIYTGELFF
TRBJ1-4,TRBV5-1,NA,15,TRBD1,TGCGCCAGCAGCTTGACCGACAGGGGTAATGAAAAACTGTTTTTT,CASSLTDRGNEKLFF
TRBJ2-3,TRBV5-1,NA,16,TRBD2,TGCGCCAGCAGCTTGGCGACTAGCGGGGTCACAGATACGCAGTATTTT,CASSLATSGVTDTQYF
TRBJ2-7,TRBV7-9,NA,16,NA,TGTGCCAGCAGCGAGAACCTGATAGCTTACTCCTATGAGCAGTACTTC,CASSENLIAYSYEQYF
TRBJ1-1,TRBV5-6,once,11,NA,TGTGCCAGCAGCTGGAGCACTGAAGCTTTCTTT,CASSWSTEAFF
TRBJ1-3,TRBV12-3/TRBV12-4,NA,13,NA,TGTGCCAGCAGACCTGGCCCGGGAAACACCATATATTTT,CASRPGPGNTIYF
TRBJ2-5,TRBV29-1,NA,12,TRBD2,TGCAGCGCTGCCAGCGGGGTAGAGACCCAGTACTTC,CSAASGVETQYF
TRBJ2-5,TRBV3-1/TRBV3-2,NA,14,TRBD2,TGTGCCAGCAGCCAGGCTAGCGGGGGGGAGACCCAGTACTTC,CASSQASGGETQYF
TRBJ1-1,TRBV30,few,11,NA,TGTGCCTGGAGCCTTTCCCGGGGGGCTTTCTTT,CAWSLSRGAFF
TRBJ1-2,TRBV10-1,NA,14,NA,TGCGCCAGGGCCCTCAACACAGTCCTCTATGGCTACACCTTC,CARALNTVLYGYTF
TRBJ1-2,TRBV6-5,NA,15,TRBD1,TGTGCCAGCAGTCTACAGGGGGCCAGCCACTATGGCTACACCTTC,CASSLQGASHYGYTF
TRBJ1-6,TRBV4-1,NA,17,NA,TGCGCCAGCAGCCCTGGTACACCGATAACAACCAATTCACCCCTCCACTTT,CASSPGTPITTNSPLHF
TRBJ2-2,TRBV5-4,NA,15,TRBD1,TGTGCCAGCAGCACCGGACAGGGGCCCACCGGGGAGCTGTTTTTT,CASSTGQGPTGELFF
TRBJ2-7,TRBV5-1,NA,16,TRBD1,TGCGCCAGCAGCCAGGGGGCAGCCGACAAATTCTACGAGCAGTACTTC,CASSQGAADKFYEQYF
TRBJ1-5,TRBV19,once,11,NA,TGTGCCAGTACTGGCAATCAGCCCCAGCATTTT,CASTGNQPQHF
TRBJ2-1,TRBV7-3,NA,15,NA,TGTGCCAGCAGCTTAATTTACGGAACGGGCAATGAGCAGTTCTTC,CASSLIYGTGNEQFF
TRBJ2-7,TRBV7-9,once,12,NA,TGTGCCAGCGCAACAGGGTGGGGTGAGCAGTACTTC,CASATGWGEQYF
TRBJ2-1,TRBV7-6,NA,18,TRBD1,TGTGCCAGCAGCTTATATTGTTTTGGACAGGGGTACTACAATGAGCAGTTCTTC,CASSLYCFGQGYYNEQFF
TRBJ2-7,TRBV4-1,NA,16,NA,TGCGCCAGCAGCCGATCAGGGGCCCAACCCCCCTACGAGCAGTACTTC,CASSRSGAQPPYEQYF
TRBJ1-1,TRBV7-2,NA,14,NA,TGTGCCAGCAGCTTTGGCCTAGGTGACACTGAAGCTTTCTTT,CASSFGLGDTEAFF
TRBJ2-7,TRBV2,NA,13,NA,TGTGCCAGTCTTGGGGGGGCAAACTACGAGCAGTACTTC,CASLGGANYEQYF
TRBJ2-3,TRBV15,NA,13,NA,TGTGCCACCAGCAGAGATCAGGCAGATACGCAGTATTTT,CATSRDQADTQYF
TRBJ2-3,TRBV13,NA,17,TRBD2,TGTGCCAGCAGCTCCGCGGTCGCGGGGGGGCAGGGAGATACGCAGTATTTT,CASSSAVAGGQGDTQYF
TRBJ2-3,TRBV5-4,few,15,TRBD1,TGTGCCAGCAGCACCCGGACAGGGGGCCCAGATACGCAGTATTTT,CASSTRTGGPDTQYF
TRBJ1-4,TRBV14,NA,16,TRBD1,TGTGCCAGCAGCCCCGATCCGGACAGGCGCCTCGAAAAACTGTTTTTT,CASSPDPDRRLEKLFF
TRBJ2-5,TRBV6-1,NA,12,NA,TGTGCCAGCAGTGACCAACAGGGGACCCAGTACTTC,CASSDQQGTQYF
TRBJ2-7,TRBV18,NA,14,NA,TGTGCCAGCTCACCTGCCAGGGGTCAAGGCGAGCAGTACTTC,CASSPARGQGEQYF
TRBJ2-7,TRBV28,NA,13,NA,TGTGCCAGCCGGGAGGGGGCCCCCTACGAGCAGTACTTC,CASREGAPYEQYF
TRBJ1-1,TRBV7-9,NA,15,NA,TGTGCCAGCAGCTTAGTCGGGACACGGAACACTGAAGCTTTCTTT,CASSLVGTRNTEAFF
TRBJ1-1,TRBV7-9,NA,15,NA,TGTGCCAGCAGCTCTAACAGGGCGCCGTACACTGAAGCTTTCTTT,CASSSNRAPYTEAFF
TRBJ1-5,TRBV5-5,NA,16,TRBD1,TGTGCCAGCAGCTCCGGGACAGGGTATAGCAATCAGCCCCAGCATTTT,CASSSGTGYSNQPQHF
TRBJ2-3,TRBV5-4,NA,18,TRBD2,TGTGCCAGCAGCACCGGGACTAGCGGGGGCCTTCGCACAGATACGCAGTATTTT,CASSTGTSGGLRTDTQYF